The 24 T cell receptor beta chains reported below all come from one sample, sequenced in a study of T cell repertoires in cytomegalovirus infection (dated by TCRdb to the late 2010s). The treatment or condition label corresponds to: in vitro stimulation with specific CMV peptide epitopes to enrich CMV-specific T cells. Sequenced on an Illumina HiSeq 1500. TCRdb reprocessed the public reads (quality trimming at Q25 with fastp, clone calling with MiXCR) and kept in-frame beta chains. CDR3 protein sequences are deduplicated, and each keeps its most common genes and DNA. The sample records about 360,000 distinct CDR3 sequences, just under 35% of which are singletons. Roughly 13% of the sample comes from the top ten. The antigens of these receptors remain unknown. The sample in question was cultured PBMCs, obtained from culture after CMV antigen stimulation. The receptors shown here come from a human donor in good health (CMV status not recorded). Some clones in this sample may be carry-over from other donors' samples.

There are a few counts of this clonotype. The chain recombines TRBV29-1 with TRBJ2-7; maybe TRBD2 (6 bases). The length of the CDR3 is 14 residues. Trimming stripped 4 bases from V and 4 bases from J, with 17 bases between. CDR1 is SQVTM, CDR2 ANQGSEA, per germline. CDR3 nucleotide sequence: TGCAGCGTTGGGGGGAGGCCCGGGTCTTACGAGCAGTACTTC. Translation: CSVGGRPGSYEQYF.

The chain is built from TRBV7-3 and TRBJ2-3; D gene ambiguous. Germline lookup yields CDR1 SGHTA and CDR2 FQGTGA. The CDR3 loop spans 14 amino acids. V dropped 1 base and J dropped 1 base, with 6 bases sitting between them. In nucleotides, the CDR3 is TGTGCCAGCAGCTTAAGGCAGGGCACAGATACGCAGTATTTT. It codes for CASSLRQGTDTQYF. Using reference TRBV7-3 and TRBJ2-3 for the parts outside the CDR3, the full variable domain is GAGVSQTPSNKVTEKGKYVELRCDPISGHTALYWYRQSLGQGPEFLIYFQGTGAADDSGLPNDRFFAVRPEGSVSTLKIQRTERGDSAVYLCASSLRQGTDTQYFGPGTRLTVL.

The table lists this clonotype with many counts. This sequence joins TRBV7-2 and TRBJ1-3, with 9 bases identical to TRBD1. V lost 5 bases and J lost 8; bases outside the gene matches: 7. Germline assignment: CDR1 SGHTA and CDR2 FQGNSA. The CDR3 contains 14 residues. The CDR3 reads CASSPDRGLDTIYF. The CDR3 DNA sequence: TGTGCCAGCAGCCCGGACAGGGGTTTGGACACCATATATTTT.

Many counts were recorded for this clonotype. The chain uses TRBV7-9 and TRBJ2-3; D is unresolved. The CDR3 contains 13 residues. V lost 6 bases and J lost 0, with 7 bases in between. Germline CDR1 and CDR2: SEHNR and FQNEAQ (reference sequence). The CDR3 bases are TGTGCCAGCAGAGTAAAGAGCACAGATACGCAGTATTTT. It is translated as CASRVKSTDTQYF.

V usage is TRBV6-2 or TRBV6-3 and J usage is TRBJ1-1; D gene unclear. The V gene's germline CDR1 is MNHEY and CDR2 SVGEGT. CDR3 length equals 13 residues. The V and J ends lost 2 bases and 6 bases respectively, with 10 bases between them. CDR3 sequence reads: CASSYAWTAEAFF. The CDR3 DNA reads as TGTGCCAGCAGTTACGCCTGGACGGCTGAAGCTTTCTTT.

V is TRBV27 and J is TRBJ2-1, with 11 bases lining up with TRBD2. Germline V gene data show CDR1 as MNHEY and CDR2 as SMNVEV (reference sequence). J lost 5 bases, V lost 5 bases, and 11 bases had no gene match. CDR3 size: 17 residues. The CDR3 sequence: CASSPQLAGATHNEQFF. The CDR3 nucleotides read TGTGCCAGCAGTCCTCAACTAGCGGGAGCGACTCACAATGAGCAGTTCTTC.

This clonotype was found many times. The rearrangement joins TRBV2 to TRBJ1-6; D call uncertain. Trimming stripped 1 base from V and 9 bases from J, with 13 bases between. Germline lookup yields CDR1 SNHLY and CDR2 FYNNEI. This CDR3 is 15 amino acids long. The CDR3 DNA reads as TGTGCCAGCAGTGAAGGGCTCCAGCGGATTTCACCCCTCCACTTT. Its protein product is CASSEGLQRISPLHF.

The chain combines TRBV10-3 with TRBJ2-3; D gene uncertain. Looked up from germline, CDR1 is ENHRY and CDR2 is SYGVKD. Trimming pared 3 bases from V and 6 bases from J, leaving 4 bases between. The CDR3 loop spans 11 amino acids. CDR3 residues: CAISDFDTQYF. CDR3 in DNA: TGTGCCATCAGTGATTTCGATACGCAGTATTTT.

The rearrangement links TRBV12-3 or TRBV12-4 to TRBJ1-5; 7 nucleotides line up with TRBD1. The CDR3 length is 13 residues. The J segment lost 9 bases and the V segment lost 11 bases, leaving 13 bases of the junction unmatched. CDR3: CASAEGGWRPQHF. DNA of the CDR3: TGTGCCTCTGCAGAAGGGGGCTGGAGGCCCCAGCATTTT.

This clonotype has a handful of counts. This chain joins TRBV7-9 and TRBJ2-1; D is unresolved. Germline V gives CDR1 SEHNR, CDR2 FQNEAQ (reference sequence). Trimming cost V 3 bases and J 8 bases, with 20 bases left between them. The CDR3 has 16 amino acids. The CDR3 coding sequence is TGTGCCAGCAGCTTGAAATGGTTCCCCCTTTTGGATGAGCAGTTCTTC. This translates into CASSLKWFPLLDEQFF.

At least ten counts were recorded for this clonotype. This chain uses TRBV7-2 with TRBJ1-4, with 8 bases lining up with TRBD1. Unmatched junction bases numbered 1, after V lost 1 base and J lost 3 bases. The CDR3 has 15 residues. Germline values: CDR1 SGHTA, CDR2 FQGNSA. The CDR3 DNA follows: TGTGCCAGCAGCTTAGGGACAGGGCCTAATGAAAAACTGTTTTTT. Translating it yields CASSLGTGPNEKLFF.

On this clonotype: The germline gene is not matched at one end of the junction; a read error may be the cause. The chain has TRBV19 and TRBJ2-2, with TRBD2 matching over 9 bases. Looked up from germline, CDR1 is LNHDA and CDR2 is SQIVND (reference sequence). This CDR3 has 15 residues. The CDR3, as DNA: TGTGCCAGTAGTTCGACTAGCGGTTACACCGAGGAGCTGTTTTTT. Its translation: CASSSTSGYTEELFF.

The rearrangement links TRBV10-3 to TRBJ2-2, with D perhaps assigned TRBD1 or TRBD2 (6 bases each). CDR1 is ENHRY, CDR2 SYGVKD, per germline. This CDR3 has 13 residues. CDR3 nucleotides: TGTGCTTTGCTCCGGGGGCAAAGCGGGGAGCTGTTTTTT. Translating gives CALLRGQSGELFF.

The CDR3 region has the DNA TGTGCCAGCTCAAGGACAGGGAGTATAAGCTACACCTTC. Amino acid sequence: CASSRTGSISYTF. V usage is TRBV18 and J usage is TRBJ1-2; 8 nucleotides align to TRBD1. CDR1 is KGHSH, CDR2 LQKENI, per germline. With 5 bases clipped from V and 9 bases from J, the junction kept 8 bases outside the gene matches. The CDR3 is made up of 13 amino acids.

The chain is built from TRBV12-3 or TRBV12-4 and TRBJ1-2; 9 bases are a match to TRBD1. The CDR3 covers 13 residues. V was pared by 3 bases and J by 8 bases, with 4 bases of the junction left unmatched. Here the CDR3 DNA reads TGTGCCAGCAGTTTCGCGGACAGGGGCGGCTACACCTTC. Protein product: CASSFADRGGYTF.

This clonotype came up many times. This CDR3 reads CASSLRGLETQYF. DNA of the CDR3: TGTGCCAGCAGCTTGAGGGGCCTGGAGACCCAGTACTTC. The rearrangement links TRBV7-2 to TRBJ2-5; either TRBD1 or TRBD2 may supply D (5 bases each). The CDR3 is 13 residues long. Germline CDR1 reads SGHTA; CDR2 reads FQGNSA. The ends were cut back, 3 bases at V and 5 bases at J, with 10 bases in the middle.

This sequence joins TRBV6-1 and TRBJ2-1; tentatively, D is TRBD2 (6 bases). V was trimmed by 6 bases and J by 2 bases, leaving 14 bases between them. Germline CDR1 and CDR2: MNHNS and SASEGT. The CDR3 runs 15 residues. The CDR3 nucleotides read TGTGCCAGCAGGAAAATGACTAGACCCTACAATGAGCAGTTCTTC. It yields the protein CASRKMTRPYNEQFF.

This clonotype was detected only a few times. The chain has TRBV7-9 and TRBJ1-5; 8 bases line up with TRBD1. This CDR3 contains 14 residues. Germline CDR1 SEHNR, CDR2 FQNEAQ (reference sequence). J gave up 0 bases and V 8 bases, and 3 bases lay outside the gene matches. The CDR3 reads CASGQGYSNQPQHF. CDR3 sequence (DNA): TGTGCCAGCGGACAGGGTTATAGCAATCAGCCCCAGCATTTT.

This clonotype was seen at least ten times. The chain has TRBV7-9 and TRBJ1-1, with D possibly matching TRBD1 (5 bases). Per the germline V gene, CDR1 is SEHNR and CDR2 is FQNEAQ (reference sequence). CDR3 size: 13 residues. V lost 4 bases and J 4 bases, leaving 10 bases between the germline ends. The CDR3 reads CASSSGRGTEAFF. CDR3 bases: TGTGCCAGCAGCTCCGGTAGGGGCACTGAAGCTTTCTTT.

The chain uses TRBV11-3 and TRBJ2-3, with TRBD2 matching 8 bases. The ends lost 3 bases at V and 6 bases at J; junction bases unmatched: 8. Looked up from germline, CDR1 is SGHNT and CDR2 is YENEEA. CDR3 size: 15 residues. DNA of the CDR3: TGTGCCAGCAGCTTCAGCGGGAGTCCGGGGGATACGCAGTATTTT. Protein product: CASSFSGSPGDTQYF.

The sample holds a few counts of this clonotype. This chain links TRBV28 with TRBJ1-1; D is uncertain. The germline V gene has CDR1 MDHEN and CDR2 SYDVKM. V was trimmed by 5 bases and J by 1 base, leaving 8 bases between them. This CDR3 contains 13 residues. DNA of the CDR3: TGTGCCAGCAGTGATCAGGAGAACACTGAAGCTTTCTTT. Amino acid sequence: CASSDQENTEAFF. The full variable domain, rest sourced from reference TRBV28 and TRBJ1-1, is DVKVTQSSRYLVKRTGEKVFLECVQDMDHENMFWYRQDPGLGLRLIYFSYDVKMKEKGDIPEGYSVSREKKERFSLILESASTNQTSMYLCASSDQENTEAFFGQGTRLTVV.

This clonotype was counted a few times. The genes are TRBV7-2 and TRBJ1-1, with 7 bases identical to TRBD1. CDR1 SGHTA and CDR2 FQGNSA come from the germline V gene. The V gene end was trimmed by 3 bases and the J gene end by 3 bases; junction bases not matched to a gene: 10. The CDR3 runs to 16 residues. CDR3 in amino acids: CASSFIDRVLDTEAFF. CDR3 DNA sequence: TGTGCCAGCAGCTTCATCGACAGGGTTTTAGACACTGAAGCTTTCTTT.

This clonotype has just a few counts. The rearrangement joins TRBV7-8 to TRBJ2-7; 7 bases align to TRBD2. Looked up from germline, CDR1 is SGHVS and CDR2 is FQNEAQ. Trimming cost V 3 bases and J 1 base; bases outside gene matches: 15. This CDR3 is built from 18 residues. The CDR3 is CASSLDLREPRFSYEQYV. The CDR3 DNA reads TGTGCCAGCAGCTTGGACCTGCGGGAGCCGAGATTTTCCTACGAGCAGTACGTC.

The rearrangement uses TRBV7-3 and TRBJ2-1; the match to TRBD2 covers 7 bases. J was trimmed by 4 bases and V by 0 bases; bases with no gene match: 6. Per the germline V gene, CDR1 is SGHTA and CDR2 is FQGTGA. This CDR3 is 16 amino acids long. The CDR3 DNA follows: TGTGCCAGCAGCTTAACGGGGCTAGCGGATTACAATGAGCAGTTCTTC. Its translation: CASSLTGLADYNEQFF.